This T cell receptor beta chain was documented in a study of shared clonotypes between healthy human individuals. Findings of the study overall: The researchers took only blood, and tissue repertoires probably look different.

The germline V gene has CDR1 MNHEY and CDR2 SVGAGI. CDR3 length equals 15 residues. Trimming took off 2 bases at V and 0 bases at J, with 8 bases between the two ends. The authors divided CD4+ cells into CD45RA+ naive and CD45RA-negative memory subsets. Assay: immunoSEQ multiplex PCR; the TCRdb copy retains only in-frame clones and omits some. Found here are roughly 2.2 million clones, roughly 90% of them singletons; the top ten hold about 0.36%. Concerning this clone itself: The target antigen is unknown.

V gene TRBV6-5 combines with J gene TRBJ2-1; D gene ambiguous. The TCR originated in a man younger than 30 in good health. Some clones in this sample may be carry-over from other donors' samples. What was sequenced was naive CD4+ T cells from PBMCs. Subset of the sample: CD45RA+ positively selected. CDR3 bases: TGTGCCAGCAGTTACAGCCTAAGCTCCTACAATGAGCAGTTCTTC. Translating it yields CASSYSLSSYNEQFF.